The 18 T cell receptor beta chains below all came from one sample that was sequenced in a study of blood T cell repertoires in COVID-19. Profiling relied on immunoSEQ multiplex PCR, and the TCRdb table lists in-frame clones only, not all of them. The sample lists about 200,000 clones, 86% occurring once. Sequenced material: peripheral blood. The receptors shown here come from a woman aged 50 to 65 with COVID-19, enrolled during active disease.

This chain uses TRBV27 with TRBJ2-1; possibly TRBD2 for D (5 bases). V was clipped by 4 bases and J by 2 bases, with 9 bases between them. Germline CDR1 and CDR2: MNHEY and SMNVEV (reference sequence). CDR3 size: 14 residues. DNA of the CDR3: TGTGCCAGCAGTTACGAAGCGGCCTACAATGAGCAGTTCTTC. Amino acid sequence: CASSYEAAYNEQFF.

The chain employs TRBV25-1 and TRBJ2-5; D is perhaps TRBD1 (5 bases). With 3 bases removed from V and 3 bases from J, the gap between germline ends came to 8 bases. Germline CDR1 is MGHDK and CDR2 is SYGVNS. The CDR3 consists of 13 residues. The CDR3 loop is CASSDEQEETQYF. DNA for the CDR3: TGTGCCAGCAGTGACGAACAGGAAGAGACCCAGTACTTC.

The chain combines TRBV30 with TRBJ2-3; 9 bases match TRBD2. The length of the CDR3 is 15 residues. Trimming cost V 2 bases and J 2 bases; bases outside gene matches: 5. The V gene's germline CDR1 is GTSNPN and CDR2 SVGIG (reference sequence). CDR3 in amino acids: CAWSRIAGVTDTQYF. The CDR3 nucleotides are TGTGCCTGGAGTAGGATAGCGGGGGTCACAGATACGCAGTATTTT.

The chain couples TRBV11-2 to TRBJ2-3; perhaps TRBD2 as D (5 bases). The CDR3 length is 15 residues. The germline CDR1 and CDR2 sequences are SGHAT and FQNNGV. The V gene lost 3 bases and the J gene lost 8 bases, with 18 bases spanning the gap. The chain's CDR3 is CASSFERPPVGTQYF. The CDR3 coding sequence is TGTGCCAGCAGCTTCGAGCGGCCGCCGGTTGGTACGCAGTATTTT. Full variable domain (missing parts from reference TRBV11-2 and TRBJ2-3): EAGVAQSPRYKIIEKRQSVAFWCNPISGHATLYWYQQILGQGPKLLIQFQNNGVVDDSQLPKDRFSAERLKGVDSTLKIQPAKLEDSAVYLCASSFERPPVGTQYFGPGTRLTVL.

This chain joins TRBV6-6 and TRBJ2-1; maybe TRBD2 (5 bases). Trimming shortened V by 11 bases and J by 2 bases, and 16 bases separated the two germline ends. The CDR3 is made up of 14 amino acids. The V gene's germline CDR1 is MNHNY and CDR2 SVGAGI (reference sequence). The CDR3 DNA follows: TGTGCCGCTGGGAGTGGGGTCGCCTACAATGAGCAGTTCTTC. Its translation is CAAGSGVAYNEQFF.

The rearrangement links TRBV6-5 to TRBJ1-4, with 10 bases fitting TRBD1. Losses at the gene ends were 6 bases for V and 6 bases for J; bases not matched to a gene: 4. The CDR3 is 14 amino acids. CDR1 is MNHEY, CDR2 SVGAGI, per germline. The CDR3, as DNA: TGTGCCAGCAGACGGACAGGGGGGCATGAAAAACTGTTTTTT. Its protein product is CASRRTGGHEKLFF.

J is TRBJ2-7 and V is TRBV24-1, with D tentatively TRBD2 (6 bases). V was trimmed by 5 bases and J by 8 bases, leaving 18 bases between them. Germline V gene data show CDR1 as KGHDR and CDR2 as SFDVKD. This CDR3 spans 14 amino acids. The CDR3 loop is CATSGRDPPHQQYV. The CDR3 nucleotides are TGTGCCACCAGTGGGAGGGATCCCCCACACCAGCAGTACGTC.

This chain connects TRBV5-1 to TRBJ2-2; D is possibly TRBD2 (6 bases). The CDR3 sequence is 16 residues long. CDR1 and CDR2 (germline): SGHRS, YFSETQ. V lost 4 bases and J lost 3, with 16 bases in between. Here the CDR3 reads CASSLVGREDTGELFF. The CDR3 DNA is TGCGCCAGCAGCCTTGTAGGTAGGGAGGACACCGGGGAGCTGTTTTTT.

The rearrangement joins TRBV7-9 to TRBJ1-1, with D tentatively TRBD1 (6 bases). The CDR3 runs to 14 residues. Germline V lookup: CDR1 SEHNR, CDR2 FQNEAQ (reference sequence). Trimming took off 5 bases at V and 0 bases at J, with 10 bases between the two ends. CDR3 nucleotides: TGTGCCAGCAGCATCGGACAGCTGAACACTGAAGCTTTCTTT. Encoded protein: CASSIGQLNTEAFF.

The CDR3 bases are TGTGCCAGCAGTTTTGAGGGATGGGGAAACACGAATGAAAAACTGTTTTTT. Amino acid sequence: CASSFEGWGNTNEKLFF. V gene TRBV27 combines with J gene TRBJ1-4; unclear D gene. Germline V gene sequence: CDR1 MNHEY, CDR2 SMNVEV (reference sequence). The V end lost 3 bases, the J end lost 5 bases, and 19 bases lay between the germline ends. The CDR3 length is 17 residues. The complete variable domain, with remaining parts taken from reference TRBV27 and TRBJ1-4, reads EAQVTQNPRYLITVTGKKLTVTCSQNMNHEYMSWYRQDPGLGLRQIYYSMNVEVTDKGDVPEGYKVSRKEKRNFPLILESPSPNQTSLYFCASSFEGWGNTNEKLFFGSGTQLSVL.

V gene TRBV19 combines with J gene TRBJ2-3; D might be TRBD2 (5 bases). Between the trimmed V and J ends, which lost 5 bases and 2 bases, there was a span of 14 bases. The CDR3 spans 15 residues. Germline V CDR1 and CDR2: LNHDA, SQIVND (reference sequence). CDR3 region: CASSPGLRLTDTQYF. The CDR3 nucleotides are TGTGCCAGTAGTCCGGGATTAAGACTCACAGATACGCAGTATTTT. The whole variable domain, filled in from reference TRBV19 and TRBJ2-3, reads DGGITQSPKYLFRKEGQNVTLSCEQNLNHDAMYWYRQDPGQGLRLIYYSQIVNDFQKGDIAEGYSVSREKKESFPLTVTSAQKNPTAFYLCASSPGLRLTDTQYFGPGTRLTVL.

The chain is built from TRBV12-3 or TRBV12-4 and TRBJ1-1; D not resolved. V lost 5 bases to trimming and J lost 5 bases, with 12 bases between them. The CDR3 contains 13 residues. CDR3 nucleotide sequence: TGTGCCAGCAGTCTCATCAGCGGGACTGAAGCTTTCTTT. Amino acids: CASSLISGTEAFF.

Details on this clone: Other DNA sequences in the same sample also yield this CDR3. J is TRBJ2-1 and V is TRBV19; 10 nucleotides agree with TRBD2. CDR3 size: 17 residues. The germline V gene has CDR1 LNHDA and CDR2 SQIVND (reference sequence). V gave up 3 bases and J gave up 4 bases; unmatched junction bases: 9. DNA of the CDR3: TGTGCCAGTAGTATGAGACGGCTAGCGGGAGCTTACAATGAGCAGTTCTTC. The encoded protein is CASSMRRLAGAYNEQFF. Using reference TRBV19 and TRBJ2-1 for the parts outside the CDR3, the full variable domain is DGGITQSPKYLFRKEGQNVTLSCEQNLNHDAMYWYRQDPGQGLRLIYYSQIVNDFQKGDIAEGYSVSREKKESFPLTVTSAQKNPTAFYLCASSMRRLAGAYNEQFFGPGTRLTVL.

The genes are TRBV4-3 and TRBJ1-2, with a weak D call TRBD1 (6 bases). The V end was cut by 3 bases, the J end by 4 bases, with 9 bases between. Germline CDR1 and CDR2: LGHNA and YSLEER. The CDR3 is 13 residues long. The CDR3 coding sequence is TGCGCCAGCAGCCAGCAGGGGTCCTATGGCTACACCTTC. It translates to CASSQQGSYGYTF.

The CDR3 bases are TGTGCCAGCAGCTCCGGCGGGGGTAAACAAGAGACCCAGTACTTC. Its protein product is CASSSGGGKQETQYF. J is TRBJ2-5 and V is TRBV11-3; 7 nucleotides match TRBD2. The CDR3 spans 15 residues. The germline CDR1 and CDR2 sequences are SGHNT and YENEEA. The ends lost 4 bases at V and 2 bases at J; junction bases unmatched: 7. Based on the CDR3 plus reference TRBV11-3 and TRBJ2-5, the full variable domain is EAGVVQSPRYKIIEKKQPVAFWCNPISGHNTLYWYLQNLGQGPELLIRYENEEAVDDSQLPKDRFSAERLKGVDSTLKIQPAELGDSAVYLCASSSGGGKQETQYFGPGTRLLVL.

The table lists this clone with a count of one. J is TRBJ2-2 and V is TRBV19, with D maybe TRBD2 (5 bases). The germline V and J ends were trimmed by 6 bases and 8 bases, with 19 bases remaining between them. The V gene's germline CDR1 is LNHDA and CDR2 SQIVND (reference sequence). The CDR3 sequence is 15 residues long. The CDR3 is CASSTDLAMRGELFF. DNA of the CDR3: TGTGCCAGTAGCACTGACCTAGCTATGAGGGGGGAGCTGTTTTTT.

This chain uses TRBV23-1 with TRBJ2-7; D perhaps matches TRBD1 (6 bases). TRBV23-1 is an ORF; its function is uncertain. The CDR3 is made up of 15 amino acids. Trimming cost V 2 bases and J 3 bases, with 14 bases left between them. The CDR3 DNA sequence: TGCGCCAGCAGTCAACCGAAAAACAGGGACTACGAGCAGTACGTC. Translation: CASSQPKNRDYEQYV.

The chain is built from TRBV12-5 and TRBJ2-1; D is perhaps TRBD2 (6 bases). The CDR3 consists of 17 residues. V was clipped by 0 bases and J by 5 bases, with 17 bases between them. Germline-derived CDR1 and CDR2 are LGHNT and FRNRAP. The CDR3 is CASGLVLGREVDNEQFF. The CDR3 DNA sequence: TGTGCTAGTGGTTTGGTACTCGGCAGGGAGGTTGACAATGAGCAGTTCTTC. Filled out from reference TRBV12-5 and TRBJ2-1, the complete variable domain reads DARVTQTPRHKVTEMGQEVTMRCQPILGHNTVFWYRQTMMQGLELLAYFRNRAPLDDSGMPKDRFSAEMPDATLATLKIQPSEPRDSAVYFCASGLVLGREVDNEQFFGPGTRLTVL.